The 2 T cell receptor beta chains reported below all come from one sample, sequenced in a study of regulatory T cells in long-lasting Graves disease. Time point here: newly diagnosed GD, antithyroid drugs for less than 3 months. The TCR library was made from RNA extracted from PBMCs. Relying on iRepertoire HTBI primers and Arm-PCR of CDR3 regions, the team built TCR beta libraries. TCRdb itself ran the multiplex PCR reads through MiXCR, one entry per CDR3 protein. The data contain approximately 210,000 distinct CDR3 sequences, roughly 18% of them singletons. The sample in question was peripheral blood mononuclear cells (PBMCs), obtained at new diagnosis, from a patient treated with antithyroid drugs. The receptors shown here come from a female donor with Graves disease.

CDR3 loop: CASSPGTGVNYGYTF. The CDR3 nucleotides are TGTGCCAGCAGTCCCGGGACAGGGGTTAACTATGGCTACACCTTC. V usage is TRBV27 and J usage is TRBJ1-2; 10 positions agree with TRBD1. Germline CDR1 MNHEY, CDR2 SMNVEV (reference sequence). The ends lost 5 bases at V and 1 base at J; junction bases unmatched: 4. The CDR3 loop spans 15 amino acids.

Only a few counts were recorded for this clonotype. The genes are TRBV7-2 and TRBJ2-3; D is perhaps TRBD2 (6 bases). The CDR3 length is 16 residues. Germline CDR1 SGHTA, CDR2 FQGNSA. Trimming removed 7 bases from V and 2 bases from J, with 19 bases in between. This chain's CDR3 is CASTPDWGGITDTQYF. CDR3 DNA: TGTGCCAGCACCCCGGACTGGGGAGGAATCACAGATACGCAGTATTTT.